Detailed here is one T cell receptor (beta chain). Antigen: not known. These data are taken from a study of memory CD4+ T cells and cytomegalovirus serostatus. CDR1 LGHNA and CDR2 YNFKEQ come from the germline V gene. J was trimmed by 0 bases and V by 4 bases; bases with no gene match: 6. The CDR3 covers 16 residues. Study-wide results and caveats: CD4+ memory repertoires contained about 40% of the roughly 160 reported CMV TCRbeta sequences.

Single viable CD3+CD4+CD8-CD45RO+ cells were sorted as the memory CD4+ T cells. After thawing, CD4+ T cells were positively selected. Using immunoSEQ multiplex PCR, the repertoire was profiled, and TCRdb retains in-frame clones only, with some absent. The sample holds approximately 65,000 clones; 75% to 80% are singletons and the top ten take 0.7% to 0.9%. Sequenced input: memory CD4+ T cells from blood. This clonotype was obtained from an adult in good health and CMV-seronegative. The rearrangement joins TRBV4-2 to TRBJ1-1; 9 positions match TRBD1. CDR3 nucleotides: TGTGCCAGCAGCCCCGGACAGGGGCCCATGAACACTGAAGCTTTCTTT. It codes for CASSPGQGPMNTEAFF.